This TCR beta chain was recovered during a study of Ad26.COV2.S vaccination and SARS-CoV-2 variants. The study's findings and limits: Individuals receiving vaccine had higher spike-specific TCR breadth than placebo recipients did.

Remarks on this clone: Its antigen remains unidentified.

The repertoire was sequenced with immunoSEQ multiplex PCR; TCRdb's copy has only in-frame clones and lacks some. The sample has about 680,000 clones; around 89% are singletons. Noted treatment: 15 to 20 received Ad26.COV2.S at low or high dose, single or two shots; roughly five received placebo; per-sample allocation not given. Collection of the samples took place on day 63 after the first injection of vaccine or placebo. An adult donor aged 18-55 years was enrolled in Boston. The shot given was an Ad26 vector that makes Wuhan-strain SARS-CoV-2 spike. The CDR3 is 13 residues long. Germline V gives CDR1 SGHRS, CDR2 YFSETQ. Trimming pared 4 bases from V and 3 bases from J, leaving 9 bases between.

The source is a person between 18 and 65 years old who received the Ad26.COV2.S COVID-19 vaccine or a placebo. This chain joins TRBV5-1 and TRBJ2-3; a weak D match, TRBD2 (6 bases). The source was peripheral blood, collected in a trial of Ad26.COV2.S vaccine versus placebo. The CDR3 spells CASSRGGTDTQYF. Here the CDR3 DNA reads TGCGCCAGCAGCCGTGGGGGGACAGATACGCAGTATTTT.